The 31 T cell receptor beta chains in this list originate from one sample, sequenced in a study of cytomegalovirus exposure and HLA in healthy donors. Use of 60 Vbeta and 13 Jbeta primers characterized the PCR. Sequencing was performed with immunoSEQ multiplex PCR; in TCRdb, only in-frame clones are kept and a portion is missing. The sample has 80,000 or so clones; approximately 60% are singletons. The sequenced sample was PBMCs. The origin of the receptors is a male donor in good health and CMV-seropositive.

A word on this clone: Compared with germline, one end of the junction differs, possibly owing to a read error. The chain is built from TRBV7-9 and TRBJ1-5, with 8 bases fitting TRBD1. This CDR3 has 16 residues. The germline V gene encodes CDR1 SEHNR and CDR2 FQNEAQ (reference sequence). The CDR3, as DNA: TGTTCCAGCAGCTTATCTTCAGGGGGCCTAAATCAGCCCCAGCATTTT. Protein product: CSSSLSSGGLNQPQHF.

This clone appeared a single time. V and J are TRBV29-1 and TRBJ2-3, with D possibly matching TRBD2 (6 bases). Germline CDR1 reads SQVTM; CDR2 reads ANQGSEA. This CDR3 has 13 residues. V gave up 3 bases and J gave up 7 bases, with 14 bases separating them. The CDR3 loop reads CSVDRWGDYTQYF. The CDR3 DNA follows: TGCAGCGTTGACAGGTGGGGGGATTATACGCAGTATTTT.

The DNA of the CDR3 is TGTGCCAGTAGGACTCCGGGACAGGGAACCTACGAGCAGTACTTC. This codes for CASRTPGQGTYEQYF. The chain links TRBV19 to TRBJ2-7; 9 bases fit TRBD1. The CDR3 spans 15 residues. CDR1 LNHDA and CDR2 SQIVND come from the germline V gene (reference sequence). The V and J ends lost 6 bases and 2 bases, in that order; junction bases with no gene match: 8.

This rearrangement joins TRBV5-1 to TRBJ2-7; 12 nucleotides line up with TRBD1. Germline V gene lookup returns CDR1 SGHRS and CDR2 YFSETQ. The V gene end was trimmed by 4 bases and the J gene end by 7 bases; junction bases not matched to a gene: 9. The CDR3 is made up of 15 amino acids. The CDR3 region is CASSANRDRGREQYF. The CDR3 DNA reads TGCGCCAGCAGCGCCAACCGGGACAGGGGGCGGGAGCAGTACTTC.

The chain combines TRBV25-1 with TRBJ2-1; D perhaps matches TRBD1 (6 bases). This CDR3 is 14 amino acids long. V was trimmed by 8 bases and J by 0 bases, leaving 11 bases between them. Looked up from germline, CDR1 is MGHDK and CDR2 is SYGVNS. CDR3 nucleotide sequence: TGTGCCAGCCGAGACAGGAGCTCCTACAATGAGCAGTTCTTC. Encoded protein: CASRDRSSYNEQFF.

This clone was observed a few times. The V gene is TRBV6-1, the J gene TRBJ1-5, with unresolved D. Germline V gene data show CDR1 as MNHNS and CDR2 as SASEGT. The CDR3 consists of 13 residues. Between the trimmed V and J ends, which lost 6 bases and 6 bases, there was a span of 12 bases. Here the CDR3 DNA reads TGTGCCAGCAGCCGGGATGAGGCTCAGCCCCAGCATTTT. Protein sequence: CASSRDEAQPQHF.

There are a few counts of this clone. The J gene is TRBJ1-4, the V gene TRBV6-1, with D perhaps TRBD1 (6 bases). The V and J ends lost 5 bases and 8 bases respectively, with 12 bases between them. Germline V gives CDR1 MNHNS, CDR2 SASEGT. The CDR3 is 13 amino acids. CDR3 coding DNA: TGTGCCAGCAGTACAGGGAGATGGGAAAAACTGTTTTTT. Translating gives CASSTGRWEKLFF.

The chain carries TRBV2 and TRBJ1-6; 8 bases line up with TRBD1. V lost 6 bases and J lost 4; bases outside the gene matches: 5. This CDR3 is 15 amino acids long. CDR1 is SNHLY, CDR2 FYNNEI, per germline. The CDR3 reads CASRNRGEYNSPLHF. The CDR3 bases are TGTGCCAGCAGAAACAGGGGGGAATATAATTCACCCCTCCACTTT.

This chain links TRBV11-2 with TRBJ2-5; 11 nucleotides agree with TRBD2. Germline V gene data show CDR1 as SGHAT and CDR2 as FQNNGV. The V segment lost 3 bases and the J segment 5 bases; nucleotides outside the gene matches: 5. CDR3 length: 15 amino acids. The CDR3 reads CASSFSGRVGETQYF. The CDR3 coding sequence is TGTGCCAGCAGCTTTAGCGGGAGGGTGGGGGAGACCCAGTACTTC.

This chain uses TRBV7-2 with TRBJ2-3; 15 positions match TRBD2. The CDR3 consists of 16 residues. Trimming at V came to 4 bases and at J to 6 bases, leaving 5 bases not matched to a gene. CDR1 is SGHTA and CDR2 is FQGNSA in the germline V gene. CDR3 amino acids: CASSSWTSGGADTQYF. The CDR3 nucleotides read TGTGCCAGCAGCTCTTGGACTAGCGGGGGGGCGGATACGCAGTATTTT. The full variable domain, completed using reference TRBV7-2 and TRBJ2-3, is GAGVSQSPSNKVTEKGKDVELRCDPISGHTALYWYRQSLGQGLEFLIYFQGNSAPDKSGLPSDRFSAERTGGSVSTLTIQRTQQEDSAVYLCASSSWTSGGADTQYFGPGTRLTVL.

The chain combines TRBV7-2 with TRBJ2-5, with a tentative D call TRBD1 (6 bases). From germline, CDR1 is SGHTA and CDR2 FQGNSA. The CDR3 is made up of 14 amino acids. Trimming stripped 5 bases from V and 4 bases from J, with 14 bases between. The CDR3 is CASSLRRGAETQYF. The CDR3 bases are TGTGCCAGCAGCCTACGCAGGGGAGCAGAGACCCAGTACTTC.

This rearrangement joins TRBV2 to TRBJ2-3, with D possibly matching TRBD1 (5 bases). CDR1 SNHLY and CDR2 FYNNEI come from the germline V gene. V lost 4 bases to trimming and J lost 4 bases, with 9 bases between them. This CDR3 region has 13 residues. The chain's CDR3 is CASSGGRADTQYF. The CDR3 bases are TGTGCCAGCAGTGGGGGCAGGGCAGATACGCAGTATTTT.

The chain joins TRBV7-9 to TRBJ2-7, with D maybe TRBD2 (7 bases). Trimming shortened V by 7 bases and J by 6 bases, and 22 bases separated the two germline ends. The V gene's germline CDR1 is SEHNR and CDR2 FQNEAQ (reference sequence). The CDR3 extends over 15 amino acids. The CDR3 here is CASTDLGGERGEQYF. As DNA, the CDR3 is TGTGCCAGCACCGACTTGGGGGGCGAGCGGGGCGAGCAGTACTTC.

CDR3 loop: CASGPSGRPGELFF. In DNA, the CDR3 is TGTGCCAGCGGGCCCAGCGGGAGGCCCGGGGAGCTGTTTTTT. The rearrangement uses TRBV7-9 and TRBJ2-2, with 9 bases identical to TRBD2. Per germline, CDR1 SEHNR and CDR2 FQNEAQ (reference sequence). The CDR3 extends over 14 amino acids. V lost 8 bases to trimming and J lost 6 bases; unmatched junction nucleotides: 7. The variable domain in full, completed from reference TRBV7-9 and TRBJ2-2, reads DTGVSQNPRHKITKRGQNVTFRCDPISEHNRLYWYRQTLGQGPEFLTYFQNEAQLEKSRLLSDRFSAERPKGSFSTLEIQRTEQGDSAMYLCASGPSGRPGELFFGEGSRLTVL.

This clone was detected a few times. CDR3 sequence (DNA): TGTGCCAGCAGTTCCGCAGGGAGCAATCAGCCCCAGCATTTT. Translation gives CASSSAGSNQPQHF. The chain combines TRBV6-5 with TRBJ1-5, with D maybe TRBD1 (5 bases). Trimming shortened V by 4 bases and J by 1 base, and 8 bases separated the two germline ends. The germline CDR1 and CDR2 sequences are MNHEY and SVGAGI. This CDR3 contains 14 residues.

The chain combines TRBV5-1 with TRBJ2-5, with D maybe TRBD2 (5 bases). CDR1 is SGHRS and CDR2 is YFSETQ in the germline V gene. Trimming shortened V by 2 bases and J by 5 bases, and 16 bases separated the two germline ends. The CDR3 runs 15 residues. The CDR3 DNA follows: TGCGCCAGCAGCTTAGGAACCCGGGGTGGGGAGACCCAGTACTTC. It specifies CASSLGTRGGETQYF. Using reference TRBV5-1 and TRBJ2-5 for the parts outside the CDR3, the full variable domain is KAGVTQTPRYLIKTRGQQVTLSCSPISGHRSVSWYQQTPGQGLQFLFEYFSETQRNKGNFPGRFSGRQFSNSRSEMNVSTLELGDSALYLCASSLGTRGGETQYFGPGTRLLVL.

The table lists this clone with a few counts. The chain uses TRBV7-8 and TRBJ1-4; perhaps TRBD1 as D (5 bases). V lost 1 base and J lost 0, with 9 bases in between. Per the germline V gene, CDR1 is SGHVS and CDR2 is FQNEAQ. The CDR3 has 16 amino acids. CDR3 in amino acids: CASSLVQGTTNEKLFF. The CDR3 nucleotides read TGTGCCAGCAGCTTAGTCCAGGGAACAACTAATGAAAAACTGTTTTTT. Using reference TRBV7-8 and TRBJ1-4 for the parts outside the CDR3, the full variable domain is GAGVSQSPRYKVAKRGQDVALRCDPISGHVSLFWYQQALGQGPEFLTYFQNEAQLDKSGLPSDRFFAERPEGSVSTLKIQRTQQEDSAVYLCASSLVQGTTNEKLFFGSGTQLSVL.

J is TRBJ2-2 and V is TRBV5-1; D call uncertain. Germline assignment: CDR1 SGHRS and CDR2 YFSETQ. The V end was cut by 4 bases, the J end by 0 bases, with 7 bases between. The CDR3 runs to 14 residues. The DNA for the CDR3 is TGCGCCAGCAGCCCGACAACGAACACCGGGGAGCTGTTTTTT. It encodes CASSPTTNTGELFF.

This clone was recorded a few times. This chain links TRBV6-6 with TRBJ2-5; unclear D gene. Germline V lookup: CDR1 MNHNY, CDR2 SVGAGI (reference sequence). The CDR3 runs to 13 residues. V was shortened by 0 bases and J by 7 bases, with 9 bases between the two germline ends. The CDR3 DNA follows: TGTGCCAGCAGTTACTCGTTACCGGGGACCCAGTACTTC. This translates into CASSYSLPGTQYF.

The V call is TRBV7-9, the J call TRBJ2-1, with 10 bases identical to TRBD1. V lost 1 base to trimming and J lost 8 bases; unmatched junction nucleotides: 8. The CDR3 extends over 16 amino acids. From germline, CDR1 is SEHNR and CDR2 FQNEAQ (reference sequence). In DNA, the CDR3 is TGTGCCAGCAGCTTAGTTTGGGACAGGGGTTCTGATGAGCAGTTCTTC. Its protein is CASSLVWDRGSDEQFF. The entire variable domain, with the rest obtained from reference TRBV7-9 and TRBJ2-1, is as follows: DTGVSQNPRHKITKRGQNVTFRCDPISEHNRLYWYRQTLGQGPEFLTYFQNEAQLEKSRLLSDRFSAERPKGSFSTLEIQRTEQGDSAMYLCASSLVWDRGSDEQFFGPGTRLTVL.

V is TRBV27 and J is TRBJ2-7; 16 positions match TRBD2. With V trimmed by 4 bases and J by 7 bases, 7 bases remained unmatched. Germline lookup yields CDR1 MNHEY and CDR2 SMNVEV (reference sequence). The CDR3 length is 16 residues. The CDR3 sequence is CASSSSGLAGGREQYF. Here the CDR3 DNA reads TGTGCCAGCAGTTCGTCGGGACTAGCGGGGGGGCGGGAGCAGTACTTC.

The rearrangement links TRBV7-9 to TRBJ2-5, with a tentative D call TRBD2 (5 bases). The CDR3 is 11 amino acids. From germline, CDR1 is SEHNR and CDR2 FQNEAQ (reference sequence). As DNA, the CDR3 is TGTGCAGCAGAGGGCGAAGAGACCCAGTACTTC. This sequence encodes CAAEGEETQYF.

The chain recombines TRBV5-1 with TRBJ2-3; D call uncertain. Trimming removed 0 bases from V and 0 bases from J, with 8 bases in between. The CDR3 consists of 15 residues. The germline V gene has CDR1 SGHRS and CDR2 YFSETQ. CDR3 in DNA: TGCGCCAGCAGCTTGGCGGCGGCTAGCACAGATACGCAGTATTTT. Its protein is CASSLAAASTDTQYF.

This clone was detected a few times. The chain carries TRBV9 and TRBJ2-3, with TRBD1 matching over 9 bases. This CDR3 has 15 amino acids. Germline V gene lookup returns CDR1 SGDLS and CDR2 YYNGEE. Trimming at V came to 0 bases and at J to 6 bases, leaving 5 bases not matched to a gene. The chain's CDR3 is CASSVEGQGPDTQYF. The CDR3 nucleotides read TGTGCCAGCAGCGTAGAGGGACAGGGTCCCGATACGCAGTATTTT.

V and J are TRBV7-2 and TRBJ2-2, with 10 bases fitting TRBD2. The CDR3 is 18 amino acids. V dropped 3 bases and J dropped 6; count of bases not matched to a gene: 13. In germline, CDR1 is SGHTA, CDR2 FQGNSA. The CDR3 region has the DNA TGTGCCAGCAGCTTTACTTCTAGCGGGAGCCTTAGATCCGGGGAGCTGTTTTTT. Protein sequence: CASSFTSSGSLRSGELFF.

The chain is built from TRBV5-1 and TRBJ2-3; TRBD1 might be the D (6 bases). Trimming left V 1 base short and J 8 bases short, with 14 bases between. The germline gives CDR1 SGHRS, CDR2 YFSETQ. CDR3 size: 14 residues. CDR3 DNA: TGCGCCAGCAGCTTGCGGAACAGGGCCAGTACGCAGTATTTT. It specifies CASSLRNRASTQYF.

In its sample, this clone was seen a few times. The chain joins TRBV9 to TRBJ1-1; 9 bases map to TRBD1. The CDR3 totals 14 residues. Germline CDR1 reads SGDLS; CDR2 reads YYNGEE. V was pared by 6 bases and J by 1 base, with 4 bases of the junction left unmatched. CDR3 loop: CASTLGQGNTEAFF. DNA for the CDR3: TGTGCCAGCACCTTGGGACAGGGGAACACTGAAGCTTTCTTT.

V gene TRBV19 combines with J gene TRBJ1-4, with 7 positions matching TRBD1. V lost 4 bases, J lost 6 bases, and 5 bases stayed unmatched. The CDR3 spans 14 residues. The V gene's germline CDR1 is LNHDA and CDR2 SQIVND (reference sequence). CDR3 amino acids: CASSTPTGYEKLFF. CDR3 nucleotides: TGTGCCAGTAGTACCCCGACAGGGTATGAAAAACTGTTTTTT.

About this clone itself: The same CDR3 also results from other DNA sequences found in this sample. J is TRBJ2-3 and V is TRBV18; 14 positions match TRBD2. The CDR3 loop spans 16 amino acids. V gave up 1 base and J gave up 5 bases; unmatched junction bases: 2. Germline-derived CDR1 and CDR2 are KGHSH and LQKENI. DNA for the CDR3: TGTGCCAGCTCACCACGACTAGCGGGGGGGAAAGATACGCAGTATTTT. Translating it yields CASSPRLAGGKDTQYF.

This chain links TRBV4-3 with TRBJ2-5; D not resolved. Germline assignment: CDR1 LGHNA and CDR2 YSLEER. Trimming removed 3 bases at V and 5 bases at J, with 19 bases between. The CDR3 runs 16 residues. As DNA, the CDR3 is TGCGCCAGCAGCCATAACCCCTCCGCCCCCCAGGAGACCCAGTACTTC. It is translated as CASSHNPSAPQETQYF.

As to this clone: The junction shows a germline mismatch at one end, possibly a read error. The CDR3 region is CSSSLMGGSQRETQYF. The CDR3 DNA is TGTTCCAGCAGCTTAATGGGTGGCAGTCAGAGGGAGACCCAGTACTTC. This sequence joins TRBV7-9 and TRBJ2-5; D ambiguous. The CDR3 covers 16 residues. Germline V lookup: CDR1 SEHNR, CDR2 FQNEAQ (reference sequence).